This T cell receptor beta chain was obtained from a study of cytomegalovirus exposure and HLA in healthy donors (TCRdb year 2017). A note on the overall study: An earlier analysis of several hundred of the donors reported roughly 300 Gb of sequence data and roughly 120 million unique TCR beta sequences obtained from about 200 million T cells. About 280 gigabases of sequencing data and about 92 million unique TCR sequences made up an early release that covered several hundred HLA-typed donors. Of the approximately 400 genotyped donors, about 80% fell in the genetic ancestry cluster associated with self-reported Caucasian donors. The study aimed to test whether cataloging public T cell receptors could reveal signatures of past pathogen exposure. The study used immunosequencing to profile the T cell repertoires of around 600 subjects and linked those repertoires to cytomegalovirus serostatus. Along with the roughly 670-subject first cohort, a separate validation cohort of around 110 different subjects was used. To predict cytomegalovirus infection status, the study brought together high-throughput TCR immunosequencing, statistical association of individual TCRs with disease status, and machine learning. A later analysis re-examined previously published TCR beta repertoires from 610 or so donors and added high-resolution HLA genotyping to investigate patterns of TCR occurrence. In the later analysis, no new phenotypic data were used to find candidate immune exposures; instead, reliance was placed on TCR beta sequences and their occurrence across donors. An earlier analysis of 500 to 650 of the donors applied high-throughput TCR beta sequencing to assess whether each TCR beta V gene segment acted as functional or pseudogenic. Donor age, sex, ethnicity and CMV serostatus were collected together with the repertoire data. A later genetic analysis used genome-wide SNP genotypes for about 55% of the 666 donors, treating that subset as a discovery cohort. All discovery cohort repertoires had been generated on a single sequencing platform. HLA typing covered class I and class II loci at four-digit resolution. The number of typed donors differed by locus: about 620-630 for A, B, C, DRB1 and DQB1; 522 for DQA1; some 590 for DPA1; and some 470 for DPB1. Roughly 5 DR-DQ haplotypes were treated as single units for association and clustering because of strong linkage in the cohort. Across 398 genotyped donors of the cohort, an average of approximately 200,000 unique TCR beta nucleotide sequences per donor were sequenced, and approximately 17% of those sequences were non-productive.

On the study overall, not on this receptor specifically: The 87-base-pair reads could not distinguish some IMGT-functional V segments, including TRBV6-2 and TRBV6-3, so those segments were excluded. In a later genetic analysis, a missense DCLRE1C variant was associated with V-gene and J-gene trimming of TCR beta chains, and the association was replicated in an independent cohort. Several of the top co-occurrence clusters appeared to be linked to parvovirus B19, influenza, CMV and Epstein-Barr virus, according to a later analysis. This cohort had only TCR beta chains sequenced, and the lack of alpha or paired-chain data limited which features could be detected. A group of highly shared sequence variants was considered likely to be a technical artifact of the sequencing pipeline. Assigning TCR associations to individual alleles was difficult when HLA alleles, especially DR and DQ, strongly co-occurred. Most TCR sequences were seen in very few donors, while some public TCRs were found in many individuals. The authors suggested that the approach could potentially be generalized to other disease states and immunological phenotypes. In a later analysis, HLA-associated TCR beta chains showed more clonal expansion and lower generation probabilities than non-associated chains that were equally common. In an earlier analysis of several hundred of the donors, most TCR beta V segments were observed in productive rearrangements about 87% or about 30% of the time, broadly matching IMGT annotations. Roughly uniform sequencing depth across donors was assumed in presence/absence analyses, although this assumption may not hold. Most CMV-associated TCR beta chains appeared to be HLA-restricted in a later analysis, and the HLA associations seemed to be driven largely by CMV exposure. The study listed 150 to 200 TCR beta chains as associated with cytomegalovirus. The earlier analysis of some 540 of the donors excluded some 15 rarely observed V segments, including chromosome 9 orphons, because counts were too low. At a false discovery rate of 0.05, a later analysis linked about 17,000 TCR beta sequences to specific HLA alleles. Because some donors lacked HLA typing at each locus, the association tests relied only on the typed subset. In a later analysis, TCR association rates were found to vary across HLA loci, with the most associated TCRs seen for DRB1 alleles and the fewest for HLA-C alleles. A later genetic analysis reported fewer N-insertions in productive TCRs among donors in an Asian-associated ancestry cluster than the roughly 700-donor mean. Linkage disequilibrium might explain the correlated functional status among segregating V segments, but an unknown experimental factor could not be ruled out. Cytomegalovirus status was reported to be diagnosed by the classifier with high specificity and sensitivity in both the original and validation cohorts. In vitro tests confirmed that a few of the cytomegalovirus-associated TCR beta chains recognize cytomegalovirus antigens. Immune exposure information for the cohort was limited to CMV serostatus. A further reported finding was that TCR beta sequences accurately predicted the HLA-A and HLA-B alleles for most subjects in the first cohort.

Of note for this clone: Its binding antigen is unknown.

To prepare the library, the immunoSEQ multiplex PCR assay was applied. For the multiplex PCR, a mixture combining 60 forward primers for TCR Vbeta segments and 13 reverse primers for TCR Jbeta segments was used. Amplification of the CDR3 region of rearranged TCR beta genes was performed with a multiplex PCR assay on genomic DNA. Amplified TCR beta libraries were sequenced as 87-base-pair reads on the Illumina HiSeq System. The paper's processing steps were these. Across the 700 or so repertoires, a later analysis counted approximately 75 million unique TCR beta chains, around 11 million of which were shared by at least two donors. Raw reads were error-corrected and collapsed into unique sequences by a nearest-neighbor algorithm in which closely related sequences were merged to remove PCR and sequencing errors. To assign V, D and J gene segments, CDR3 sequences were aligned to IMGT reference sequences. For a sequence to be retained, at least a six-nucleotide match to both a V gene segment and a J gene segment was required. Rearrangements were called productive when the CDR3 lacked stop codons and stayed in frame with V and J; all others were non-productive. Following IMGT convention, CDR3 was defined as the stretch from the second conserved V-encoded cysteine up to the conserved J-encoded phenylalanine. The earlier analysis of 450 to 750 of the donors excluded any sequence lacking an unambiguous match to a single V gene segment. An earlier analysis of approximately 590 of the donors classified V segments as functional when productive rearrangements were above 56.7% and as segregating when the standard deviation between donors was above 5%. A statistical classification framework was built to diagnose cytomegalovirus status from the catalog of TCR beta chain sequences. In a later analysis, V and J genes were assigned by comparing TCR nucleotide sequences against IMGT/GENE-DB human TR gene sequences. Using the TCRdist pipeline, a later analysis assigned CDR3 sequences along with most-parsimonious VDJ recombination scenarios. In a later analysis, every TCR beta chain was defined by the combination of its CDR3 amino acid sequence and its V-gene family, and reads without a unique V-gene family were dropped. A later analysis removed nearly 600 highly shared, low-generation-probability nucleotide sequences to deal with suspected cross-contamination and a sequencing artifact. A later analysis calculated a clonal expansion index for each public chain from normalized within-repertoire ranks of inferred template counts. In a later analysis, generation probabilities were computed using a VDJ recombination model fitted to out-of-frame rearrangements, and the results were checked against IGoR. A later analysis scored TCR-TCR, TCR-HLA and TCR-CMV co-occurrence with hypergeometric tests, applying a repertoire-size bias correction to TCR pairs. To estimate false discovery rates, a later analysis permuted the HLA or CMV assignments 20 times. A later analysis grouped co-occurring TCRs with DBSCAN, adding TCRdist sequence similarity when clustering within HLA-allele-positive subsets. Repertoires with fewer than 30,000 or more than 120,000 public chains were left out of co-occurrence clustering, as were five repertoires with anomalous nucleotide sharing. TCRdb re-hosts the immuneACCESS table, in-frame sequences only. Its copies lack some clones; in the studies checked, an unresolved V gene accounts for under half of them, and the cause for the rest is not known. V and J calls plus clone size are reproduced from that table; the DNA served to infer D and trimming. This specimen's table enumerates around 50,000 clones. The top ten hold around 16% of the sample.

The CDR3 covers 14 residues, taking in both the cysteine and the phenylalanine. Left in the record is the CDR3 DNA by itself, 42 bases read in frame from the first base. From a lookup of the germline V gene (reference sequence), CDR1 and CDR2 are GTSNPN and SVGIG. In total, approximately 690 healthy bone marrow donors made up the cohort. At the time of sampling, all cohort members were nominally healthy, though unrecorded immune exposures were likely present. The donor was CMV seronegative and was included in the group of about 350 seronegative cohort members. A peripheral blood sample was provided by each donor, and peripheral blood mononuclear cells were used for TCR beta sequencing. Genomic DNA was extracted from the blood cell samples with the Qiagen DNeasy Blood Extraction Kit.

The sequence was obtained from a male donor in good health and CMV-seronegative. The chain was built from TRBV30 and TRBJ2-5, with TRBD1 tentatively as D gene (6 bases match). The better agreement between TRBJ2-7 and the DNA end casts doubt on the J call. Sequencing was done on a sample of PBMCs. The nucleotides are TGTGCCTGGAGGATCGGCCCCGGGACAATCGAGCAGTACTTC. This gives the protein CAWRIGPGTIEQYF.